The T cell receptor beta chain described here comes from a study of CD8 T cell repertoires and HIV-1 epitope variants. As to this clone: Its specificity is not known.

The assay was immunoSEQ multiplex PCR, and TCRdb's table has in-frame clones only and misses some. The sample comprises 5,300 or so clones, about three fifths of which are singletons, and approximately 40% rests with the top ten. This CDR3 is 13 amino acids long. Trimming took 6 bases from V and 8 from J, leaving 13 bases between them. Germline V gene data show CDR1 as MDHEN and CDR2 as SYDVKM. Study observations and caveats: Nine antigen-specific TCR beta clonotypes were found; about six seemed cross-reactive to variants.

The sequence was collected from a male donor with HIV. The genes are TRBV28 and TRBJ1-4, with TRBD1 as a possible D gene (6 bases). Sequenced input: cultured CD8+ T cells derived from PBMCs. Written as DNA, the CDR3 is TGTGCCAGCAGCCCTTCCGGGGGCGAAAAACTGTTTTTT. Amino acids: CASSPSGGEKLFF.